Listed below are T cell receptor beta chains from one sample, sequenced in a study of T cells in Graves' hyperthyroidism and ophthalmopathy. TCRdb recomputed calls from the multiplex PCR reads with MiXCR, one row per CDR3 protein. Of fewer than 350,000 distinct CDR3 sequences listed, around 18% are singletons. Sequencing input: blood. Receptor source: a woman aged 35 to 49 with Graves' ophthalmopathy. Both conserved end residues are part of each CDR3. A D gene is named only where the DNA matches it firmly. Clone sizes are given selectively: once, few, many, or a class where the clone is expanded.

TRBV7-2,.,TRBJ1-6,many,TGTGCCAGCAGCTTAGCCGATTCACCCCTCCACTTT,CASSLADSPLHF
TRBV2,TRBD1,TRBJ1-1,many,TGTGCCAGCAGTGAGGGGAGGGCGACAGGGGAAGGGATCACTGAAGCTTTCTTT,CASSEGRATGEGITEAFF
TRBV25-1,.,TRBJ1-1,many,TGTGCCAGCGGGGCAGGGGTAGGGGCTGAAGCTTTCTTT,CASGAGVGAEAFF
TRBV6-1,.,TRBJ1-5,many,TGTGCCAGCAGCAAGGACGGATATAGCAATCAGCCCCAGCATTTT,CASSKDGYSNQPQHF
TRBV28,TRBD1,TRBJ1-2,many,TGTGCCAGCAGCCCCATCTTCCCTACAGGGGCCCTAGGCTACACCTTC,CASSPIFPTGALGYTF
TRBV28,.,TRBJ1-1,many,TGTGCCAGCAGGCCTCGGGGCACTGAAGCTTTCTTT,CASRPRGTEAFF
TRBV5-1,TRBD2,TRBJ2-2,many,TGCGCCAGCAGCTCCACTAGCGTCGTCACCGGGGAGCTGTTTTTT,CASSSTSVVTGELFF
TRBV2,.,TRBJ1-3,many,TGTGCCAGCCAACCCCGAGTCTCTGGAAACACCATATATTTT,CASQPRVSGNTIYF
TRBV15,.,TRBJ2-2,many,TGTGCCACCAGCAGCGACCAAGGGACACGGGCCGGGGAGCTGTTTTTT,CATSSDQGTRAGELFF
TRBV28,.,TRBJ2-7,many,TGTGCCAGCAGTTCGGCGGGGATAGGGAGAGGATACGAGCAGTACTTC,CASSSAGIGRGYEQYF
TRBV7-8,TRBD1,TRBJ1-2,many,TGTGCCAGCAGCTTACGGGACAGGGGGCTACTAAACTATGGCTACACCTTC,CASSLRDRGLLNYGYTF
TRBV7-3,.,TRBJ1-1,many,TGTGCCAGCAGCCGTACGGCCGAGCACACTGAAGCTTTCTTT,CASSRTAEHTEAFF
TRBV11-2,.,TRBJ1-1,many,TGTGCCAGCAGCGCAACAGGTCGGGGAGGGAGCACTGAAGCTTTCTTT,CASSATGRGGSTEAFF
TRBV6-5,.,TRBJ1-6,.,TGTGCCAGCAGTTACTCTGGGGGGTCCGGGAATTCACCCCTCCACTTT,CASSYSGGSGNSPLHF
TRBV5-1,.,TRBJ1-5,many,TGCGCCAGCAGCTTGGAAGGGCGGGATCAGCCCCAGCATTTT,CASSLEGRDQPQHF
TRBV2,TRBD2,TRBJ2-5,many,TGTGCCAGCAGTCTTACTAGCGGGAGATCAGAGACCCAGTACTTC,CASSLTSGRSETQYF
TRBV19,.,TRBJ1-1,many,TGTGCCAGCAGACGAGAGAACACTGAAGCTTTCTTT,CASRRENTEAFF
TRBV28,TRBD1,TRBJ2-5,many,TGTGCCAGCAGACCGGGACAGGGTGATGTAGAGACCCAGTACTTC,CASRPGQGDVETQYF
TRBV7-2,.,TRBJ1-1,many,TGTGCCAGCAGCTCCGGGGCCAGGGGAGCTTTCTTT,CASSSGARGAFF
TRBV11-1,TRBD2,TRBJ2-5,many,TGTGCCAGCAGCGCCGGGACTAGCGGGCCCCAAGAGACCCAGTACTTC,CASSAGTSGPQETQYF
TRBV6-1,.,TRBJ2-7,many,TGTGCCAGCAGTGAAGCCTTCAGGGCGGGGTTCTCCTACGAGCAGTACTTC,CASSEAFRAGFSYEQYF
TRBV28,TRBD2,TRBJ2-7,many,TGTGCCAGCAGTCCCCTAGCGGGAGAGCTCCACGAGCAGTACTTC,CASSPLAGELHEQYF
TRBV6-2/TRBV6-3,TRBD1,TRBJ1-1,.,TGTTCCAGCAGTTACTTAATGACAGGGCTCATGAACACTGAAGCTTTCTTT,CSSSYLMTGLMNTEAFF
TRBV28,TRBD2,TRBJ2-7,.,TGTGCCAGTCATTCCCGGACTAGCGGGAGTGAGCAGTACTTC,CASHSRTSGSEQYF
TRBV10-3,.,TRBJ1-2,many,TGTGCCATCAGTAAGGACTATGGCTACACCTTC,CAISKDYGYTF
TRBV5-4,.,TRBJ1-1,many,TGTGCCAGCAGCCGAGAAATGAACACTGAAGCTTTCTTT,CASSREMNTEAFF
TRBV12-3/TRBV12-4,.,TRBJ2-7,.,TGTGCCAGCAGTTTAGACCAGGAGCAGTACTTC,CASSLDQEQYF
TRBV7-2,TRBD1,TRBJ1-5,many,TGTGCCAGCAGCTTAGTAGGGGGCGGCAATCAGCCCCAGCATTTT,CASSLVGGGNQPQHF
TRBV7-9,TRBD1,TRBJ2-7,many,TGTGCCAGCAGCCCAACAGGGGGTAGTAATGACGAGCAGTACTTC,CASSPTGGSNDEQYF